Following are 11 T cell receptor beta chains from one sample sequenced in a study of cytomegalovirus exposure and HLA in healthy donors. Use of 60 Vbeta and 13 Jbeta primers characterized the PCR. Using immunoSEQ multiplex PCR, the repertoire was profiled, and TCRdb retains in-frame clones only, with some absent. The sample includes 150,000 to 200,000 clones, 65% to 85% of them seen just once. Sequences were obtained from PBMCs. Source of these receptors: a man in his sixties in good health and CMV-seronegative.

The chain links TRBV6-5 to TRBJ2-5, with 9 bases lining up with TRBD2. The CDR3 consists of 14 residues. CDR1 MNHEY and CDR2 SVGAGI come from the germline V gene. V shed 4 bases, J shed 3 bases, and the junction held 3 bases outside the gene matches. Here the CDR3 DNA reads TGTGCCAGCAGTTTGGGCGGGGGGGAAGAGACCCAGTACTTC. It is translated as CASSLGGGEETQYF.

V gene TRBV27 combines with J gene TRBJ2-7, with D perhaps TRBD1 (6 bases). Trimming stripped 3 bases from V and 3 bases from J, with 12 bases between. This CDR3 spans 14 amino acids. In germline, CDR1 is MNHEY, CDR2 SMNVEV (reference sequence). CDR3 sequence (DNA): TGTGCCAGCAGTTTGACAGGTACTGGCTACGAGCAGTACTTC. As protein: CASSLTGTGYEQYF.

The CDR3 DNA sequence: TGTGCCAGCAGCGACCCGGGACTAGCGGGTGAGCAGTTCTTC. Translation gives CASSDPGLAGEQFF. The rearrangement joins TRBV7-3 to TRBJ2-1, with 12 bases aligning to TRBD2. CDR1 SGHTA and CDR2 FQGTGA come from the germline V gene. With 5 bases clipped from V and 9 bases from J, the junction kept 5 bases outside the gene matches. CDR3 length: 14 amino acids.

Only a few counts were recorded for this clone. This chain links TRBV7-2 with TRBJ1-5; maybe TRBD1 (5 bases). This CDR3 contains 14 residues. Germline CDR1 is SGHTA and CDR2 is FQGNSA. V lost 2 bases and J lost 4, with 9 bases in between. The CDR3 nucleotides read TGTGCCAGCAGCTTACAGGGATTGAATCAGCCCCAGCATTTT. Translation gives CASSLQGLNQPQHF.

This rearrangement joins TRBV4-2 to TRBJ1-5; D unresolved. This CDR3 comprises 15 residues. Germline loops: CDR1 LGHNA, CDR2 YNFKEQ. The V gene lost 2 bases and the J gene lost 2 bases, with 10 bases spanning the gap. As DNA, the CDR3 is TGTGCCAGCAGCCAATCACCCGCGGGCAATCAGCCCCAGCATTTT. Protein: CASSQSPAGNQPQHF.

This rearrangement joins TRBV6-1 to TRBJ1-5; D may be TRBD1 (5 bases). This CDR3 is 13 amino acids long. The V end lost 4 bases, the J end lost 13 bases, and 17 bases lay between the germline ends. Germline V gene lookup returns CDR1 MNHNS and CDR2 SASEGT. CDR3 protein: CASSVPGGMGQHF. CDR3 nucleotides: TGTGCCAGCAGTGTTCCTGGGGGGATGGGTCAGCATTTT.

The rearrangement uses TRBV5-1 and TRBJ2-3, with 15 bases lining up with TRBD2. Germline CDR1 SGHRS, CDR2 YFSETQ. Trimming took 4 bases from V and 6 from J; bases not matched to a gene: 3. The CDR3 is made up of 15 amino acids. The CDR3 spells CASSPGTSGGDTQYF. CDR3 sequence (DNA): TGCGCCAGCAGCCCTGGGACTAGCGGGGGGGATACGCAGTATTTT.

The chain joins TRBV7-8 to TRBJ2-1; a possible D gene is TRBD2 (5 bases). From germline, CDR1 is SGHVS and CDR2 FQNEAQ. V was cut by 3 bases and J by 0 bases, with 12 bases left in between. The CDR3 consists of 16 residues. The CDR3 sequence: CASSLDSGSSYNEQFF. CDR3 nucleotides: TGTGCCAGCAGCTTGGACTCGGGCAGCTCCTACAATGAGCAGTTCTTC.

The chain links TRBV7-2 to TRBJ2-7; 10 nucleotides agree with TRBD1. The CDR3 contains 14 residues. V gave up 4 bases and J gave up 1 base; unmatched junction bases: 1. Germline CDR1 and CDR2: SGHTA and FQGNSA. The CDR3 coding sequence is TGTGCCAGCAGCTCGGGACAGGGGTCCTACGAGCAGTACTTC. This sequence encodes CASSSGQGSYEQYF.

The chain uses TRBV2 and TRBJ1-2; 7 nucleotides match TRBD1. The junction had 5 bases not matched to a gene; V was cut back by 0 bases and J by 4 bases. Germline CDR1 and CDR2: SNHLY and FYNNEI. CDR3 length: 15 residues. The CDR3 bases are TGTGCCAGCAGTGAAGCAATCAGGGGGGCCTATGGCTACACCTTC. Its translation: CASSEAIRGAYGYTF.

This clone was seen only a few times. At one of its ends the junction is not consistent with the germline gene, which may arise from a read error. The chain couples TRBV11-2 to TRBJ1-5; D gene unclear. This CDR3 comprises 13 residues. CDR1 is SGHAT, CDR2 FQNNGV, per germline. The DNA of the CDR3 is TGTGCCAGCAGCTTAAACAGAAATCAGCCCCAGAATTTT. It yields the protein CASSLNRNQPQNF.